This T cell receptor (beta chain) came from a study of graft-versus-host responses after intestinal transplantation. Study outcomes and limitations: GvH clones surfaced in recipient marrow, some emerging earlier in ileum or blood.

About this clone itself: The antigen is not known.

The CDR3 spans 13 residues. The germline CDR1 and CDR2 sequences are MDHEN and SYDVKM. V shed 5 bases and J shed 7 bases, with 9 bases lying between them. The repertoire was sequenced with immunoSEQ multiplex PCR; TCRdb's copy has only in-frame clones and lacks some. Altogether over 70,000 clones are present, around 87% being singletons, with the ten largest covering less than 4.5%. This clonotype was obtained from a human donor who was the organ donor for an intestinal transplant. Sample: unstimulated CD8+ T cells sorted from spleen or lymph node cells, taken before transplant. The V gene is TRBV28, the J gene TRBJ1-6; a possible D gene is TRBD1 (6 bases). The CDR3 loop reads CASSITGNSPLHF. CDR3 sequence (DNA): TGTGCCAGCAGTATAACAGGGAATTCACCCCTCCACTTT.